This T cell receptor beta chain was identified during a study of Ad26.COV2.S vaccination and SARS-CoV-2 variants. Sequencing used immunoSEQ multiplex PCR; TCRdb keeps in-frame clones, though not all of them. This table has just over 350,000 clones, approximately 85% appearing once. As for treatment: over 15 received Ad26.COV2.S at low or high dose, single or two shots; 5 received placebo; per-sample allocation not given. The samples were gathered on day 63 after the first injection of vaccine or placebo. About this clone: The same CDR3 can be traced to other DNA sequences in this sample.

The CDR3 is 14 amino acids. Germline V gene lookup returns CDR1 SQVTM and CDR2 ANQGSEA. V lost 3 bases, J lost 0 bases, and 9 bases lay in between. The chain recombines TRBV29-1 with TRBJ2-1; D might be TRBD1 or TRBD2, each matching 5 bases. Sequencing was performed on peripheral blood, taken in a trial of Ad26.COV2.S vaccine versus placebo. This TCR was sampled from a person aged 18-60 years who received the Ad26.COV2.S COVID-19 vaccine or a placebo. The CDR3 nucleotides read TGCAGCGTTGAGGGACGGGGCTCCTACAATGAGCAGTTCTTC. Translating gives CSVEGRGSYNEQFF.